What follows are 20 T cell receptor beta chains derived from one specimen sequenced in a study of T cells after yellow fever vaccination. TCRdb fed the 5' RACE reads into MiXCR, producing one record per CDR3 protein. The table lists about 4,500 distinct CDR3 sequences, roughly 8.3% of them singletons. The source material was PBMCs, either bulk or a sorted T-cell subset (CD4+, CD8+, memory, or dextramer-sorted; not recorded which), sampled approximately 40 days after the first yellow fever vaccination. These receptor sequences come from a man between 18 and 29 years old who received the YFV17D yellow fever vaccine.

This clonotype showed up many times. This chain uses TRBV21-1 with TRBJ2-2; the D call of TRBD2 is as the table states it, not checked on the DNA. TRBV21-1 is noted as a pseudogene. This CDR3 has 16 amino acids. CDR3 DNA: TGTGCCAGCAGCAAAGAGATAGTCCGTGGGACCGGGGAGCTGTTTTTT. Protein product: CASSKEIVRGTGELFF.

This clonotype was detected ten times or more. The chain couples TRBV27 to TRBJ2-1, with 9 bases matching TRBD2. The ends lost 5 bases at V and 3 bases at J; junction bases unmatched: 8. Germline V gene sequence: CDR1 MNHEY, CDR2 SMNVEV (reference sequence). CDR3 length equals 16 residues. The DNA of the CDR3 is TGTGCCAGCAGTGTGTATGGGACTAGCAGCTACAATGAGCAGTTCTTC. This sequence encodes CASSVYGTSSYNEQFF.

This clonotype was observed at least ten times. The chain combines TRBV29-1 with TRBJ2-5; TRBD2 matches at 8 bases. Germline loops: CDR1 SQVTM, CDR2 ANQGSEA. The CDR3 totals 13 residues. V was pared by 6 bases and J by 5 bases, with 8 bases of the junction left unmatched. The CDR3 region has the DNA TGCAGCGTCCGCCGGGGGGGGGCCGAGACCCAGTACTTC. As protein: CSVRRGGAETQYF. Full variable domain (outside the CDR3, taken from reference TRBV29-1 and TRBJ2-5): SAVISQKPSRDICQRGTSLTIQCQVDSQVTMMFWYRQQPGQSLTLIATANQGSEATYESGFVIDKFPISRPNLTFSTLTVSNMSPEDSSIYLCSVRRGGAETQYFGPGTRLLVL.

This clonotype was counted many times. This sequence joins TRBV12-3 or TRBV12-4 and TRBJ2-1; unclear D gene. The CDR3 runs to 14 residues. V lost 2 bases and J 6 bases, leaving 11 bases between the germline ends. CDR3 region: CASSLSVLGNEQFF. DNA of the CDR3: TGTGCCAGCAGTTTAAGTGTCCTTGGCAATGAGCAGTTCTTC.

Ten or more counts support this clonotype. This sequence joins TRBV7-2 and TRBJ2-7; tentative D call: TRBD2 (5 bases). This CDR3 is built from 13 residues. Germline CDR1 reads SGHTA; CDR2 reads FQGNSA. Trimming cost V 5 bases and J 0 bases, with 8 bases left between them. The CDR3 here is CASSRRRSYEQYV. The CDR3 coding sequence is TGTGCCAGCAGCCGGAGGCGCTCCTACGAGCAGTACGTC.

Ten or more counts support this clonotype. This rearrangement joins TRBV4-1 to TRBJ2-5, with D maybe TRBD2 (7 bases). This CDR3 contains 15 residues. Per the germline V gene, CDR1 is MGHRA and CDR2 is YSYEKL. V lost 0 bases and J lost 5, with 13 bases in between. CDR3 nucleotide sequence: TGCGCCAGCAGCCAAGACGGGGGGCGCAGGGAGACCCAGTACTTC. Its translation is CASSQDGGRRETQYF.

Ten or more counts support this clonotype. This chain joins TRBV20-1 and TRBJ2-3; tentative D call: TRBD1 (6 bases). Per the germline V gene, CDR1 is DFQATT and CDR2 is SNEGSKA (reference sequence). The V end lost 4 bases, the J end lost 1 base, and 18 bases lay between the germline ends. The length of the CDR3 is 16 residues. CDR3 bases: TGCAGTGCTACCCGCCTCAGGGGCCGGGGCACAGATACGCAGTATTTT. It encodes CSATRLRGRGTDTQYF.

This clonotype turned up a few times. This chain uses TRBV28 with TRBJ1-2; D is uncertain. The CDR3 runs to 11 residues. The V end was cut by 4 bases, the J end by 5 bases, with 5 bases between. The germline CDR1 and CDR2 sequences are MDHEN and SYDVKM. CDR3 DNA: TGTGCCAGCAGTTCAGCTTATGGCTACACCTTC. Its translation: CASSSAYGYTF.

The table lists this clonotype with many counts. The chain carries TRBV27 and TRBJ2-7; D assignment may be TRBD1 or TRBD2 (6 bases each). The germline V and J ends were trimmed by 6 bases and 9 bases, with 27 bases remaining between them. Germline V gives CDR1 MNHEY, CDR2 SMNVEV (reference sequence). The CDR3 loop spans 16 amino acids. CDR3 amino acids: CASSPATLGATGGQYF. Written as DNA, the CDR3 is TGTGCCAGCAGCCCCGCCACGTTGGGGGCGACCGGGGGGCAGTACTTC.

This clonotype was recorded at least ten times. Here the CDR3 DNA reads TGTGCCAGTAGTATAAGGCCGCTAGATACGCAGTATTTT. This sequence encodes CASSIRPLDTQYF. The gene calls are TRBV19 and TRBJ2-3, with D unclear. Trimming cost V 2 bases and J 5 bases, with 8 bases left between them. This CDR3 is 13 amino acids long. The germline gives CDR1 LNHDA, CDR2 SQIVND (reference sequence).

In this sample, this clonotype turned up many times. This chain connects TRBV5-1 to TRBJ1-5; TRBD1 matches at 7 bases. V dropped 4 bases and J dropped 5; count of bases not matched to a gene: 6. The CDR3 covers 14 residues. CDR1 SGHRS and CDR2 YFSETQ come from the germline V gene. CDR3 region: CASSQWTGDQPQHF. In nucleotides, the CDR3 is TGCGCCAGCAGCCAGTGGACAGGCGATCAGCCCCAGCATTTT.

This clonotype was picked up many times. J is TRBJ1-3 and V is TRBV5-1; D may be TRBD1 (5 bases). The CDR3 is 17 residues long. Germline loops: CDR1 SGHRS, CDR2 YFSETQ. V was trimmed by 4 bases and J by 2 bases, leaving 19 bases between them. The DNA for the CDR3 is TGCGCCAGCAGCATGACCGGGACTAAGTGGGCTGGAAACACCATATATTTT. This encodes CASSMTGTKWAGNTIYF.

This clonotype was seen at least ten times. The chain has TRBV15 and TRBJ1-5, with TRBD1 as a possible D gene (5 bases). Trimming removed 5 bases at V and 6 bases at J, with 11 bases between. Germline V gives CDR1 LNHNV, CDR2 YYDKDF (reference sequence). The CDR3 is 13 amino acids. DNA of the CDR3: TGTGCCACCAGCGGATCTACAGGTCAGCCCCAGCATTTT. Protein sequence: CATSGSTGQPQHF.

A note on this clonotype: This clone may be a read error of a much larger clone one base away. CDR3 DNA sequence: TGTGCCAGCAGCCCTCGGGCAAGCGCCTACGAGCAGTACTTC. Its protein product is CASSPRASAYEQYF. The V and J genes are TRBV13 and TRBJ2-7, with D unclear. There are 14 residues in the CDR3. Germline V CDR1 and CDR2: PRHDT, FYEKMQ (reference sequence). The germline V and J ends were trimmed by 5 bases and 2 bases, with 13 bases remaining between them.

This clonotype was picked up many times. The chain is built from TRBV12-3 or TRBV12-4 and TRBJ2-7; the match to TRBD2 covers 8 bases. V lost 6 bases to trimming and J lost 6 bases; unmatched junction nucleotides: 1. CDR3 length: 11 amino acids. CDR3 in amino acids: CASRGTSEQYV. The CDR3 nucleotides read TGTGCCAGCAGAGGGACTAGCGAGCAGTACGTC.

Remarks on this clonotype: A single base separates this from a much larger clone, so it may be a read error. The genes are TRBV27 and TRBJ2-5, with 8 positions matching TRBD1. CDR1 and CDR2 (germline): MNHEY, SMNVEV (reference sequence). V lost 3 bases, J lost 7 bases, and 10 bases stayed unmatched. CDR3 length: 15 amino acids. The CDR3 nucleotides read TGTGCCAGCAGTTTTCAGGGGGCTGGGAGAGGGACCCAGTACTTC. Its protein is CASSFQGAGRGTQYF.

The chain recombines TRBV12-3 or TRBV12-4 with TRBJ2-7; no clear D. Deletions cut 10 bases from V and 2 bases from J, with 15 bases between. The CDR3 runs 13 residues. The CDR3 DNA follows: TGTGCCAAGAGTTTTAAGATGCCCTACGAGCAGTACTTC. Amino acid sequence: CAKSFKMPYEQYF.

Many counts were recorded for this clonotype. The rearrangement links TRBV7-9 to TRBJ2-3, with 10 bases identical to TRBD2. This CDR3 has 18 residues. CDR1 and CDR2 (germline): SEHNR, FQNEAQ (reference sequence). With V trimmed by 2 bases and J by 1 base, 9 bases remained unmatched. In DNA, the CDR3 is TGTGCCAGCAGCTTAAGGAGCGGGGGGGCCATCGGCACAGATACGCAGTATTTT. The encoded protein is CASSLRSGGAIGTDTQYF.

This clonotype was recorded at least ten times. The gene calls are TRBV20-1 and TRBJ2-2, with D maybe TRBD1 (6 bases). Germline assignment: CDR1 DFQATT and CDR2 SNEGSKA (reference sequence). This CDR3 has 12 amino acids. The germline V and J ends were trimmed by 6 bases and 6 bases, with 11 bases remaining between them. CDR3 residues: CSATQGAGELFF. CDR3 coding DNA: TGCAGTGCCACACAGGGAGCCGGGGAGCTGTTTTTT.

This clonotype appeared many times. This chain connects TRBV7-6 to TRBJ2-3, with 9 bases aligning to TRBD2. The CDR3 totals 17 residues. Germline V lookup: CDR1 SGHVS, CDR2 FNYEAQ. V shed 1 base and J 2 bases; nucleotides not matched to a gene: 7. The DNA for the CDR3 is TGTGCCAGCAGCTTAGGGGCTAGCGGGGCGTACACAGATACGCAGTATTTT. Protein sequence: CASSLGASGAYTDTQYF. Drawing the rest from reference TRBV7-6 and TRBJ2-3, the complete variable domain is GAGVSQSPRYKVTKRGQDVALRCDPISGHVSLYWYRQALGQGPEFLTYFNYEAQQDKSGLPNDRFSAERPEGSISTLTIQRTEQRDSAMYRCASSLGASGAYTDTQYFGPGTRLTVL.